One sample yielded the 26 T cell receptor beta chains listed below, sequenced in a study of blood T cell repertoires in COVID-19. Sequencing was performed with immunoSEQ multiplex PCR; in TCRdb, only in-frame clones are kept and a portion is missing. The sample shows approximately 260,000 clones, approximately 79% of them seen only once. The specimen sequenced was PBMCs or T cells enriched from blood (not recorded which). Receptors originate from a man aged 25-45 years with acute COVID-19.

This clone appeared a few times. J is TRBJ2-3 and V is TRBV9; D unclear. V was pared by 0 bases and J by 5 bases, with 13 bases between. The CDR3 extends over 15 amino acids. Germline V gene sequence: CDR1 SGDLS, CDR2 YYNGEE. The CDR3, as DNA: TGTGCCAGCAGCGTAGAAGGCAGAGCAGGAGATACGCAGTATTTT. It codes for CASSVEGRAGDTQYF.

The CDR3 DNA reads TGTGCCACCGGGGCAGGGAGGGATACGCAGTATTTT. Translation gives CATGAGRDTQYF. V is TRBV19 and J is TRBJ2-3; D is possibly TRBD2 (6 bases). CDR1 and CDR2 (germline): LNHDA, SQIVND (reference sequence). The V end was cut by 10 bases, the J end by 6 bases, with 14 bases between. The CDR3 is 12 residues long.

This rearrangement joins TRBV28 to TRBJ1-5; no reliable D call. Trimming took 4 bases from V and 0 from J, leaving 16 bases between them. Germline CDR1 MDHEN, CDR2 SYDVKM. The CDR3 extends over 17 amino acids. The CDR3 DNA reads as TGTGCCAGCAGTTCCCATATCGGAGGACGTAGCAATCAGCCCCAGCATTTT. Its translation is CASSSHIGGRSNQPQHF.

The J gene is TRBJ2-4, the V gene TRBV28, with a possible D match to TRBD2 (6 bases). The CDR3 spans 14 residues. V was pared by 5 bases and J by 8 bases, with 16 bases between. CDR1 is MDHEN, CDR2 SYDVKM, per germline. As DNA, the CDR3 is TGTGCCAGCAGTCCGGCTCAAGGAGGGTACATTCAGTACTTC. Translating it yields CASSPAQGGYIQYF.

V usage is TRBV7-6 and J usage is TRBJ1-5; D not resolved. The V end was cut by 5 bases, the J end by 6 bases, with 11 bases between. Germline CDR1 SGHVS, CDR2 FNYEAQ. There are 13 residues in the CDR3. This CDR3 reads CASSTGGSQPQHF. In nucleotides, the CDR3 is TGTGCCAGCAGCACGGGAGGGAGTCAGCCCCAGCATTTT.

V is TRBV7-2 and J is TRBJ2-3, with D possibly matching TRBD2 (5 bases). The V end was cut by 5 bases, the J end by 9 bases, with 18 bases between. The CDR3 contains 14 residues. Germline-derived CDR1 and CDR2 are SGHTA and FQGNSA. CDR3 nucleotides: TGTGCCAGCAGCCCGAGCCTCGCCCCGGGGACGCAGTATTTT. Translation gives CASSPSLAPGTQYF.

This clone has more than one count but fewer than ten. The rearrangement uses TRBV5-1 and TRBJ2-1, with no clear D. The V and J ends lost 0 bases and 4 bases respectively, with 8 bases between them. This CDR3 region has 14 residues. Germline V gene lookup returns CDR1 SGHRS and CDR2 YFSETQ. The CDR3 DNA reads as TGCGCCAGCAGCTTGGGTGCGGAATACAATGAGCAGTTCTTC. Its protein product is CASSLGAEYNEQFF.

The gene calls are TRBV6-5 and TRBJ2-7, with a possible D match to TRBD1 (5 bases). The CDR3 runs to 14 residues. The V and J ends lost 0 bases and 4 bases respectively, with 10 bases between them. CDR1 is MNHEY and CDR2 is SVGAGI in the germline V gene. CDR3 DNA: TGTGCCAGCAGTTACTCGCAGCAGGGATACGAGCAGTACGTC. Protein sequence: CASSYSQQGYEQYV.

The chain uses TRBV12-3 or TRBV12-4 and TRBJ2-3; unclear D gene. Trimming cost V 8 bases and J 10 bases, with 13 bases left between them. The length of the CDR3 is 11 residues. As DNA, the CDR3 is TGTGCCAGCCGAGCGTTCAGTTCGCAGTATTTT. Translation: CASRAFSSQYF.

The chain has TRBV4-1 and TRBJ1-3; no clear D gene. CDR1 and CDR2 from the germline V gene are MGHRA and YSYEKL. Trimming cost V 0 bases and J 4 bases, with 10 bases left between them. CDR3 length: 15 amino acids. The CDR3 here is CASSQEERRGNTIYF. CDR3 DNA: TGCGCCAGCAGCCAAGAAGAGCGGAGAGGAAACACCATATATTTT.

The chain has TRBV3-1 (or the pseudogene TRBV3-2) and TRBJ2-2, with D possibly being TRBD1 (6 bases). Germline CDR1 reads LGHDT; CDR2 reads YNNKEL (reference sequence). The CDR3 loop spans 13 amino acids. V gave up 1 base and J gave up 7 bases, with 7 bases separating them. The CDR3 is CASSQGGGGELFF. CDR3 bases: TGTGCCAGCAGCCAAGGAGGGGGCGGGGAGCTGTTTTTT.

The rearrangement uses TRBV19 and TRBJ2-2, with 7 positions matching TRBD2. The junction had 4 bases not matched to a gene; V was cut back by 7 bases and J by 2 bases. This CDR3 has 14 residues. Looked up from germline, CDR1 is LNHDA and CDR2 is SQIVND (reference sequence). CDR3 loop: CASKAGVNTGELFF. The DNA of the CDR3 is TGTGCCAGTAAGGCGGGAGTTAACACCGGGGAGCTGTTTTTT.

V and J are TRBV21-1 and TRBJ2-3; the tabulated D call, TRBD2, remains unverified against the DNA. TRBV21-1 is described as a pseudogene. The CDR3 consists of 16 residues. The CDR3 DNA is TGTGCCAGCGGGCGACTAGCGGGAGGGAGCACAGATACGCAGTATTTT. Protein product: CASGRLAGGSTDTQYF.

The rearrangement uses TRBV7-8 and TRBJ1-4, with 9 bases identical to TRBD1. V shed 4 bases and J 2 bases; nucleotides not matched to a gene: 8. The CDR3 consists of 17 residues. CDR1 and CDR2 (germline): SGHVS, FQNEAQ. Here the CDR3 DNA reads TGTGCCAGCAGCTCCGCCGCTGGACAGGGGACTAATGAAAAACTGTTTTTT. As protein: CASSSAAGQGTNEKLFF.

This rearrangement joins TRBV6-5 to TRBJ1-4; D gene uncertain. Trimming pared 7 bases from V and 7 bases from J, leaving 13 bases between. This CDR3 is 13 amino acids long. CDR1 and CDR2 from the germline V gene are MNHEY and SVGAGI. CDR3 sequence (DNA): TGTGCCAGCACTGCCCCAGGTCTTGAAAAACTGTTTTTT. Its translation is CASTAPGLEKLFF.

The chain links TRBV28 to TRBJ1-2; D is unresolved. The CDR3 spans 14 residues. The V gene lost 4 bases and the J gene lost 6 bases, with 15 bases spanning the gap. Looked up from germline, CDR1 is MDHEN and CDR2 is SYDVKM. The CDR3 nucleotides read TGTGCCAGCAGTTCTGAGGGTTGGTCTAATGGCTACACCTTC. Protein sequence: CASSSEGWSNGYTF.

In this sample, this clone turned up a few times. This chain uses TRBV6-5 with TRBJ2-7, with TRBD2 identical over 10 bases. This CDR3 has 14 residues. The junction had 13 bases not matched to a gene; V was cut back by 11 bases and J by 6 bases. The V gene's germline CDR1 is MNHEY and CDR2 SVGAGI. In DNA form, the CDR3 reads TGTGCCCTGGGGGAAGCGGGAGGGCCGCGCGAGCAGTACGTC. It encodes CALGEAGGPREQYV.

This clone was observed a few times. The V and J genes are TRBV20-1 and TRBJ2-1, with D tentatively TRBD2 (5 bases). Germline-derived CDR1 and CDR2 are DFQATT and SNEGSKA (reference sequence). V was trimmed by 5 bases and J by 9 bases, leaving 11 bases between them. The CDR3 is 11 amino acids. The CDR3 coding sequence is TGCAGTGCTCTACTAGTACCTGAGCAGTTCTTC. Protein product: CSALLVPEQFF.

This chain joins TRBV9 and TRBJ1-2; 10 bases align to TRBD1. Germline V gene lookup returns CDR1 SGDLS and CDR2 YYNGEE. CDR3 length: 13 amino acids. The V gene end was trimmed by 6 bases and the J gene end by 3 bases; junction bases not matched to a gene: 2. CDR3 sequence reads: CASNGQGDYGYTF. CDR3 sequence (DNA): TGTGCCAGCAACGGACAGGGGGACTATGGCTACACCTTC.

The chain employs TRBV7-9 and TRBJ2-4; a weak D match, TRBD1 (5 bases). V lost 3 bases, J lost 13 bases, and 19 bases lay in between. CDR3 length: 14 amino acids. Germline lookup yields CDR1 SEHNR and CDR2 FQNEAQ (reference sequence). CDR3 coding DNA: TGTGCCAGCAGCTTCCGACAGAGCCAGAACCGACAGTACTTC. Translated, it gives CASSFRQSQNRQYF.

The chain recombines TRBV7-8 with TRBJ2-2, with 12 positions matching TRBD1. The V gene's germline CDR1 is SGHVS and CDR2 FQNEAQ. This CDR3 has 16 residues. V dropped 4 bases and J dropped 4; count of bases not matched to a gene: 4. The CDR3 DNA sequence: TGTGCCAGCAGCTGGGGACAGGGGGCCATCACCGGGGAGCTGTTTTTT. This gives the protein CASSWGQGAITGELFF.

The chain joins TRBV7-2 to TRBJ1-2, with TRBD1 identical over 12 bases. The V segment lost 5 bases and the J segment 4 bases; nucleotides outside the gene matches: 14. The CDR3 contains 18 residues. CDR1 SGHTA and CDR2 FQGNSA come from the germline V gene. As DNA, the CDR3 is TGTGCCAGCAGCCCACTGATTTTAAGGGACAGGGGGCTCTATGGCTACACCTTC. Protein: CASSPLILRDRGLYGYTF.

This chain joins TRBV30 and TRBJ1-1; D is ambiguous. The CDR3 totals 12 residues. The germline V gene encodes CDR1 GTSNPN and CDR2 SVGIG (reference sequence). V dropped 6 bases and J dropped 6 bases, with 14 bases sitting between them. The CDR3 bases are TGTGCCTGTAAGGAGGGTGTTTCTGAAGCTTTCTTT. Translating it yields CACKEGVSEAFF.

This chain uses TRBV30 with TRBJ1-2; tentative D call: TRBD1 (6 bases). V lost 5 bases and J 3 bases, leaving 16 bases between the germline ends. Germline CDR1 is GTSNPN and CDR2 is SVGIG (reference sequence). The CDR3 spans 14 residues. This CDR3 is CAWAGLPGDYGYTF. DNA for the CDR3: TGTGCCTGGGCCGGATTACCAGGGGACTATGGCTACACCTTC.

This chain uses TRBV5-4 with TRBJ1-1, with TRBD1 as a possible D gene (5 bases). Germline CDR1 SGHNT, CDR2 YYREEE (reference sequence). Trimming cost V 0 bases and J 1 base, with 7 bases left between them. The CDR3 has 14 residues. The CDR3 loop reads CASSLVGPNTEAFF. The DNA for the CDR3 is TGTGCCAGCAGCTTGGTGGGGCCGAACACTGAAGCTTTCTTT.

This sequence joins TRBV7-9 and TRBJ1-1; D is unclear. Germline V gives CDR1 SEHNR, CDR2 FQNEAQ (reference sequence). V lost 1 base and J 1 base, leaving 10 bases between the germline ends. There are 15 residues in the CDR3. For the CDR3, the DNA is TGTGCCAGCAGCTTAGAACCCAGCGGGAACACTGAAGCTTTCTTT. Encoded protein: CASSLEPSGNTEAFF.